This is a list of T cell receptor beta chains from one sample in a study of blood T cells in healthy people across ages. Via MiXCR, TCRdb re-called the 5' RACE reads, giving one row per CDR3 protein. Here the sample spans some 1,800,000 distinct CDR3 sequences, roughly two fifths being singletons. The source material was blood. The receptors were sampled from a human donor in good health. Both conserved end residues are part of each CDR3. Each record gives: V gene, CDR3 protein.

TRBV7-9 | CASSFQGSVGYTF
TRBV3-1 | CATGPYQDEDGYTF
TRBV6-2/TRBV6-3 | CASARGGGTNNEQFF
TRBV29-1 | CSALVSNRGGYEQYF
TRBV4-1 | CASSQFPVGGANYGYTF
TRBV27 | CASSPTAGPYGYTF
TRBV7-2 | CASSLAGRGSNYTF
TRBV28 | CASSLYPGQNYEQYF
TRBV12-3/TRBV12-4 | CASSYVQGNSPLHF
TRBV24-1 | CATSDPREGQPQHF
TRBV4-1 | CASSQEALGVGNTIYF